One and the same sample provided the 32 T cell receptor beta chains below, sequenced in a study of Graves' ophthalmopathy and Graves' hyperthyroidism. The TCR beta CDR3 regions underwent amplification from RNA transcripts. Second-round multiplex PCR followed a first-round RT-PCR using HTBI primers. TCRdb used MiXCR to reprocess the multiplex PCR reads, holding one entry per CDR3 protein. In the table there are about 410,000 distinct CDR3 sequences, around 17% of which are singletons. Source material: peripheral blood. Receptors originate from a woman aged 18 to 35 with Graves' ophthalmopathy.

This clonotype was seen a few times. This rearrangement joins TRBV6-5 to TRBJ2-1; TRBD1 matches at 7 bases. Trimming at V came to 4 bases and at J to 6 bases, leaving 6 bases not matched to a gene. The germline V gene has CDR1 MNHEY and CDR2 SVGAGI. The CDR3 extends over 14 amino acids. This CDR3 is CASSLGTVSNEQFF. DNA for the CDR3: TGTGCCAGCAGTTTAGGGACAGTCTCCAATGAGCAGTTCTTC.

This clonotype showed up many times. V is TRBV12-3 or TRBV12-4 and J is TRBJ1-1, with 7 positions matching TRBD1. The CDR3 consists of 13 residues. V trimming: 2 bases; J trimming: 7 bases; junction bases outside the gene matches: 4. The CDR3 DNA reads TGTGCCAGCAGTTTAAGGCGGGACAGTGAAGCTTTCTTT. Translation: CASSLRRDSEAFF.

This clonotype showed up many times. The rearrangement joins TRBV6-2 or TRBV6-3 to TRBJ1-5; D is uncertain. This CDR3 has 15 residues. Trimming stripped 6 bases from V and 2 bases from J, with 14 bases between. Germline CDR1 reads MNHEY; CDR2 reads SVGEGT. The CDR3 DNA sequence: TGTGCCAGCAGCAAGCCCCGGCCGGGCAATCAGCCCCAGCATTTT. Amino acid sequence: CASSKPRPGNQPQHF.

Ten or more counts support this clonotype. The chain joins TRBV7-2 to TRBJ2-2; D possibly corresponds to TRBD1 (6 bases). V lost 2 bases, J lost 7 bases, and 11 bases lay in between. The germline V gene encodes CDR1 SGHTA and CDR2 FQGNSA. The CDR3 covers 14 residues. The CDR3 nucleotides read TGTGCCAGCAGCTTAAAACAGGGATACGGGGAGCTGTTTTTT. Translated: CASSLKQGYGELFF.

Many counts were recorded for this clonotype. CDR3 region: CASSSRVDGRSPLHF. The CDR3 bases are TGTGCCAGCAGTTCAAGGGTCGATGGTCGTTCACCCCTCCACTTT. V is TRBV6-5 and J is TRBJ1-6; D call uncertain. Trimming stripped 4 bases from V and 9 bases from J, with 16 bases between. CDR3 size: 15 residues. Germline V gene data show CDR1 as MNHEY and CDR2 as SVGAGI.

There are many counts of this clonotype. The J gene is TRBJ1-3, the V gene TRBV16; tentatively, D is TRBD1 (5 bases). This CDR3 comprises 14 residues. Trimming left V 5 bases short and J 4 bases short, with 12 bases between. In germline, CDR1 is KGHSY, CDR2 FQNENV. The CDR3 bases are TGTGCCAGCAGCATCACCGAGGGGGGAAACACCATATATTTT. Amino acids: CASSITEGGNTIYF.

This clonotype was seen at least ten times. V gene TRBV4-2 combines with J gene TRBJ1-1; D not resolved. The germline V gene has CDR1 LGHNA and CDR2 YNFKEQ. Deletions cut 1 base from V and 11 bases from J, with 23 bases between. The CDR3 length is 16 residues. CDR3 in amino acids: CASSQVDPGTSDRAFF. CDR3 DNA: TGTGCCAGCAGCCAAGTCGACCCAGGTACTTCGGACCGCGCTTTCTTT.

This clonotype has a count of ten or more. The CDR3 loop reads CASSTPTGGTEAFF. The CDR3 nucleotides are TGTGCCAGCAGCACACCGACAGGGGGCACTGAAGCTTTCTTT. The gene calls are TRBV28 and TRBJ1-1; 9 positions match TRBD1. With 6 bases clipped from V and 4 bases from J, the junction kept 6 bases outside the gene matches. CDR3 size: 14 residues. Germline loops: CDR1 MDHEN, CDR2 SYDVKM.

The sample holds many counts of this clonotype. This chain uses TRBV6-5 with TRBJ2-7; D unclear. The ends were cut back, 6 bases at V and 4 bases at J, with 10 bases in the middle. This CDR3 has 12 residues. Germline CDR1 is MNHEY and CDR2 is SVGAGI. CDR3 amino acids: CASRGDSYEQYF. CDR3 bases: TGTGCCAGCAGGGGTGACTCTTACGAGCAGTACTTC.

This clonotype was detected many times. The chain links TRBV2 to TRBJ2-7; D is possibly TRBD1 (6 bases). The CDR3 length is 14 residues. Trimming removed 9 bases from V and 1 base from J, with 16 bases in between. Per the germline V gene, CDR1 is SNHLY and CDR2 is FYNNEI. The CDR3 DNA follows: TGTGCCAGTACGGGTCCAGGGGCGTCCTACGAGCAGTACTTC. Amino acid sequence: CASTGPGASYEQYF.

This clonotype was seen at least ten times. The V call is TRBV2, the J call TRBJ2-5, with 8 bases aligning to TRBD2. The length of the CDR3 is 15 residues. Germline-derived CDR1 and CDR2 are SNHLY and FYNNEI. The V and J ends lost 6 bases and 5 bases, in that order; junction bases with no gene match: 11. The chain's CDR3 is CASSRGGVSGETQYF. The CDR3 nucleotides are TGTGCCAGCAGCCGGGGGGGAGTCTCGGGGGAGACCCAGTACTTC.

This clonotype was observed at least ten times. V and J are TRBV29-1 and TRBJ1-1; D not resolved. The germline V gene encodes CDR1 SQVTM and CDR2 ANQGSEA. This CDR3 contains 13 residues. V was shortened by 4 bases and J by 0 bases, with 9 bases between the two germline ends. CDR3: CSVAEGMNTEAFF. CDR3 DNA: TGCAGCGTTGCAGAGGGCATGAACACTGAAGCTTTCTTT.

This clonotype was recorded once. The gene calls are TRBV6-1 and TRBJ2-5, with D maybe TRBD2 (5 bases). With 4 bases removed from V and 2 bases from J, the gap between germline ends came to 11 bases. CDR1 and CDR2 from the germline V gene are MNHNS and SASEGT. This CDR3 spans 14 amino acids. The CDR3 loop is CASSGRSGQETQYF. CDR3 nucleotides: TGTGCCAGCAGTGGACGGAGCGGACAAGAGACCCAGTACTTC.

This clonotype occurred many times. This rearrangement joins TRBV6-2 or TRBV6-3 to TRBJ1-5; 7 bases fit TRBD1. The ends lost 5 bases at V and 0 bases at J; junction bases unmatched: 16. This CDR3 is 19 amino acids long. Per germline, CDR1 MNHEY and CDR2 SVGEGT. This CDR3 reads CASSRDRVTHRNSNQPQHF. The DNA of the CDR3 is TGTGCCAGCAGTCGCGACAGGGTTACCCACCGCAATAGCAATCAGCCCCAGCATTTT.

This chain links TRBV18 with TRBJ1-6; D perhaps matches TRBD1 (5 bases). Germline V CDR1 and CDR2: KGHSH, LQKENI. V lost 3 bases, J lost 9 bases, and 12 bases lay in between. The CDR3 length is 14 residues. CDR3 nucleotides: TGTGCCAGCTCACCCGGGACGGTCTCTTCACCCCTCCACTTT. This sequence encodes CASSPGTVSSPLHF.

This clonotype was recorded many times. The J gene is TRBJ2-7, the V gene TRBV7-2; no firm D call. The CDR3 sequence is 15 residues long. Germline V gene sequence: CDR1 SGHTA, CDR2 FQGNSA. V lost 1 base and J 0 bases, leaving 10 bases between the germline ends. The DNA for the CDR3 is TGTGCCAGCAGCTTAGTCTTAGCCCCCTCCTACGAGCAGTACTTC. Its translation: CASSLVLAPSYEQYF.

The table lists this clonotype with many counts. The V and J genes are TRBV28 and TRBJ2-5, with a possible D match to TRBD2 (7 bases). This CDR3 has 16 residues. V lost 6 bases and J 10 bases, leaving 27 bases between the germline ends. The germline V gene encodes CDR1 MDHEN and CDR2 SYDVKM. The DNA for the CDR3 is TGTGCCAGCAGGTCCGGGGGGCAGAACCCAAGAGATGGCCAGTACTTC. It specifies CASRSGGQNPRDGQYF.

This clonotype was seen ten or more times. This chain uses TRBV24-1 with TRBJ1-2; possible D gene TRBD1, 6 bases. This CDR3 is 15 amino acids long. Looked up from germline, CDR1 is KGHDR and CDR2 is SFDVKD. The germline V and J ends were trimmed by 3 bases and 10 bases, with 20 bases remaining between them. CDR3: CATSDPTAGQLDYTF. The DNA for the CDR3 is TGTGCCACCAGTGATCCGACTGCAGGACAGCTCGACTACACCTTC.

J is TRBJ2-7 and V is TRBV12-3 or TRBV12-4; D perhaps matches TRBD2 (6 bases). The ends were cut back, 7 bases at V and 2 bases at J, with 15 bases in the middle. The CDR3 length is 14 residues. The DNA of the CDR3 is TGTGCCAGCACCAACGCCGGGGGAACCTACGAGCAGTACTTC. Translated, it gives CASTNAGGTYEQYF.

In its sample, this clonotype was seen many times. J is TRBJ2-5 and V is TRBV5-1; D is uncertain. V was cut by 4 bases and J by 4 bases, with 8 bases left in between. CDR3 size: 12 residues. Germline assignment: CDR1 SGHRS and CDR2 YFSETQ. The CDR3 loop is CASSQLLETQYF. The CDR3 DNA sequence: TGCGCCAGCAGCCAGTTGTTAGAGACCCAGTACTTC.

This chain joins TRBV12-3 or TRBV12-4 and TRBJ1-6; D uncertain. There are 14 residues in the CDR3. V was clipped by 2 bases and J by 3 bases, with 5 bases between them. CDR3 in DNA: TGTGCCAGCAGTTTAAACGTCTATAATTCACCCCTCCACTTT. Translating gives CASSLNVYNSPLHF.

This clonotype was observed many times. The rearrangement links TRBV12-3 or TRBV12-4 to TRBJ2-7; D might be TRBD1 (5 bases). The CDR3 spans 15 residues. V lost 3 bases and J lost 0, with 12 bases in between. CDR3 residues: CASSFARASSYEQYF. In DNA form, the CDR3 reads TGTGCCAGCAGTTTTGCCAGGGCGAGCTCCTACGAGCAGTACTTC.

The chain employs TRBV14 and TRBJ1-2; 7 bases are shared with TRBD1. From germline, CDR1 is SGHDN and CDR2 FVKESK. V gave up 3 bases and J gave up 8 bases; unmatched junction bases: 6. The CDR3 consists of 13 residues. The CDR3 bases are TGTGCCAGCAGCCAGCAAGGGGGCTCCGGCTACACCTTC. Its translation is CASSQQGGSGYTF.

This clonotype was seen repeatedly, ten times or more. The chain is built from TRBV2 and TRBJ1-3; 8 nucleotides match TRBD1. The V gene end was trimmed by 7 bases and the J gene end by 1 base; junction bases not matched to a gene: 9. Germline-derived CDR1 and CDR2 are SNHLY and FYNNEI. The CDR3 length is 16 residues. The CDR3 DNA reads as TGTGCCAGCATCTATTCAGGGGGCTTTTCTGGAAACACCATATATTTT. Translating it yields CASIYSGGFSGNTIYF.

This clonotype occurred many times. V gene TRBV10-3 combines with J gene TRBJ2-5; 10 bases are a match to TRBD2. The ends lost 8 bases at V and 5 bases at J; junction bases unmatched: 11. Germline CDR1 is ENHRY and CDR2 is SYGVKD. This CDR3 has 15 amino acids. CDR3: CAIQAGGPKGETQYF. CDR3 coding DNA: TGTGCCATCCAAGCGGGAGGGCCAAAGGGGGAGACCCAGTACTTC.

This clonotype was found many times. The CDR3 loop is CASSDRDRAQETQYF. CDR3 nucleotides: TGTGCCAGCAGTGATAGGGACAGGGCACAAGAGACCCAGTACTTC. The V call is TRBV6-1, the J call TRBJ2-5; 9 bases agree with TRBD1. Losses at the gene ends were 3 bases for V and 2 bases for J; bases not matched to a gene: 4. The germline V gene has CDR1 MNHNS and CDR2 SASEGT. The CDR3 covers 15 residues.

This clonotype has a count of ten or more. The rearrangement links TRBV28 to TRBJ2-5, with 8 nucleotides matching TRBD1. The junction had 7 bases not matched to a gene; V was cut back by 6 bases and J by 1 base. This CDR3 has 15 amino acids. CDR1 is MDHEN and CDR2 is SYDVKM in the germline V gene. The CDR3 nucleotides read TGTGCCAGCAGCCTCGAAACAGGGGGCCAAGAGACCCAGTACTTC. Translated: CASSLETGGQETQYF.

This clonotype was seen repeatedly, ten times or more. The V gene is TRBV28, the J gene TRBJ2-7; either TRBD1 or TRBD2 may fit D (5 bases each). This CDR3 has 13 amino acids. V was clipped by 10 bases and J by 2 bases, with 15 bases between them. Germline V gene lookup returns CDR1 MDHEN and CDR2 SYDVKM. CDR3 region: CATSLVGAYEQYF. CDR3 nucleotide sequence: TGTGCCACCTCACTTGTGGGGGCCTACGAGCAGTACTTC.

This clonotype was seen repeatedly, ten times or more. The V call is TRBV10-3, the J call TRBJ2-7; 7 bases agree with TRBD2. Germline lookup yields CDR1 ENHRY and CDR2 SYGVKD. The CDR3 loop spans 13 amino acids. V gave up 8 bases and J gave up 6 bases; unmatched junction bases: 10. This CDR3 is CAIGGDHISEQYF. The CDR3 nucleotides are TGTGCCATCGGGGGGGACCACATATCCGAGCAGTACTTC.

The rearrangement uses TRBV6-1 and TRBJ2-7; 9 bases line up with TRBD1. CDR3 length: 15 residues. Per the germline V gene, CDR1 is MNHNS and CDR2 is SASEGT. Trimming removed 5 bases from V and 0 bases from J; junction bases left unmatched: 5. CDR3 sequence: CASSTGTGISYEQYF. In DNA, the CDR3 is TGTGCCAGCAGTACCGGGACAGGGATCTCCTACGAGCAGTACTTC.

The chain links TRBV19 to TRBJ1-1; D call uncertain. The germline V and J ends were trimmed by 7 bases and 0 bases, with 15 bases remaining between them. Germline V gene sequence: CDR1 LNHDA, CDR2 SQIVND (reference sequence). The length of the CDR3 is 15 residues. In nucleotides, the CDR3 is TGTGCCAGTACCCTCGAGGCAGAAATGAACACTGAAGCTTTCTTT. Translating gives CASTLEAEMNTEAFF. The whole variable domain, remainder taken from reference TRBV19 and TRBJ1-1, is DGGITQSPKYLFRKEGQNVTLSCEQNLNHDAMYWYRQDPGQGLRLIYYSQIVNDFQKGDIAEGYSVSREKKESFPLTVTSAQKNPTAFYLCASTLEAEMNTEAFFGQGTRLTVV.

Many counts were recorded for this clonotype. CDR3 region: CASSRGGGPSNYGYTF. The DNA for the CDR3 is TGTGCCAGCAGCCGGGGCGGGGGACCCTCTAACTATGGCTACACCTTC. The chain has TRBV12-3 or TRBV12-4 and TRBJ1-2; maybe TRBD1 (5 bases). This CDR3 comprises 16 residues. V gave up 6 bases and J gave up 0 bases, with 17 bases separating them.